Shown below are 14 T cell receptor beta chains from a single sample sequenced in a study of cytomegalovirus exposure and HLA in healthy donors. The PCR was carried out with 60 Vbeta primers and 13 Jbeta primers. Clones were sequenced by immunoSEQ multiplex PCR, and TCRdb holds only the in-frame ones, with some missing. Here the sample spans roughly 150,000 clones, approximately 80% being singletons. The sequencing sample was made of PBMCs. The receptors here all came from a male donor in good health and CMV-seronegative.

The rearrangement links TRBV27 to TRBJ1-4; D perhaps matches TRBD1 (6 bases). The CDR3 is made up of 16 amino acids. CDR1 and CDR2 from the germline V gene are MNHEY and SMNVEV (reference sequence). Trimming cost V 5 bases and J 3 bases, with 16 bases left between them. CDR3 bases: TGTGCCAGCAGTACCCAACAGGGTCCAGCTAATGAAAAACTGTTTTTT. Its protein is CASSTQQGPANEKLFF.

The chain recombines TRBV28 with TRBJ1-5; D is ambiguous. There are 13 residues in the CDR3. Trimming took off 5 bases at V and 1 base at J, with 6 bases between the two ends. CDR1 and CDR2 from the germline V gene are MDHEN and SYDVKM. Here the CDR3 DNA reads TGTGCCAGCAGTGTCTCGAGCAATCAGCCCCAGCATTTT. It yields the protein CASSVSSNQPQHF.

The rearrangement uses TRBV25-1 and TRBJ2-2, with 9 bases that match TRBD1. Germline values: CDR1 MGHDK, CDR2 SYGVNS. V shed 4 bases and J 7 bases; nucleotides not matched to a gene: 13. CDR3 length: 17 residues. The CDR3 here is CASSAPPGQGAVGELFF. CDR3 in DNA: TGTGCCAGCAGTGCACCCCCGGGACAGGGCGCTGTCGGGGAGCTGTTTTTT.

This clone was seen more than once but under ten times. The gene calls are TRBV5-4 and TRBJ2-1; TRBD1 aligns across 9 bases. The trim removed 3 bases at V and 1 base at J, leaving 2 bases unmatched. The V gene's germline CDR1 is SGHNT and CDR2 YYREEE (reference sequence). The CDR3 has 15 residues. As DNA, the CDR3 is TGTGCCAGCAGCTCCGGGACAGGGTCCTACAATGAGCAGTTCTTC. Protein product: CASSSGTGSYNEQFF.

The V gene is TRBV7-2, the J gene TRBJ2-2; perhaps TRBD1 as D (5 bases). This CDR3 is 14 amino acids long. Trimming removed 5 bases at V and 4 bases at J, with 11 bases between. Looked up from germline, CDR1 is SGHTA and CDR2 is FQGNSA. This CDR3 reads CASSPGWRTGELFF. CDR3 nucleotide sequence: TGTGCCAGCAGCCCAGGGTGGCGCACCGGGGAGCTGTTTTTT. The full variable domain, its missing parts supplied by reference TRBV7-2 and TRBJ2-2, is GAGVSQSPSNKVTEKGKDVELRCDPISGHTALYWYRQSLGQGLEFLIYFQGNSAPDKSGLPSDRFSAERTGGSVSTLTIQRTQQEDSAVYLCASSPGWRTGELFFGEGSRLTVL.

This clone turned up a few times. This sequence joins TRBV15 and TRBJ2-7; 7 positions match TRBD2. V was pared by 0 bases and J by 0 bases, with 2 bases of the junction left unmatched. The CDR3 has 15 residues. Germline V gives CDR1 LNHNV, CDR2 YYDKDF (reference sequence). CDR3 region: CATSRELAYSYEQYF. CDR3 in DNA: TGTGCCACCAGCAGAGAACTAGCGTACTCCTACGAGCAGTACTTC. The complete variable domain, with remaining parts taken from reference TRBV15 and TRBJ2-7, reads DAMVIQNPRYQVTQFGKPVTLSCSQTLNHNVMYWYQQKSSQAPKLLFHYYDKDFNNEADTPDNFQSRRPNTSFCFLDIRSPGLGDTAMYLCATSRELAYSYEQYFGPGTRLTVT.

The chain uses TRBV18 and TRBJ2-5; TRBD1 matches 9 bases. CDR3 length: 14 amino acids. V shed 6 bases and J 4 bases; nucleotides not matched to a gene: 6. Germline V gene lookup returns CDR1 KGHSH and CDR2 LQKENI. As DNA, the CDR3 is TGTGCCAGCTCGCCCCTGGGACAGGGAGAGACCCAGTACTTC. The encoded protein is CASSPLGQGETQYF.

V is TRBV6-1 and J is TRBJ2-7; possibly TRBD2 for D (5 bases). Between the trimmed V and J ends, which lost 4 bases and 7 bases, there was a span of 17 bases. From germline, CDR1 is MNHNS and CDR2 SASEGT. This CDR3 is built from 14 residues. As DNA, the CDR3 is TGTGCCAGCAGTGGGAACAAGCGGTTCGGAGAGCAGTACTTC. Its protein product is CASSGNKRFGEQYF.

The chain links TRBV7-2 to TRBJ2-7, with 7 nucleotides matching TRBD2. V was clipped by 3 bases and J by 7 bases; unmatched bases: 15. The CDR3 consists of 16 residues. Germline V gene sequence: CDR1 SGHTA, CDR2 FQGNSA. The CDR3 protein is CASSFYRAGKGGEQYF. CDR3 sequence (DNA): TGTGCCAGCAGCTTCTACCGAGCGGGTAAGGGAGGGGAGCAGTACTTC.

This clone appeared a few times. The chain employs TRBV4-1 and TRBJ2-3; possible D gene TRBD2, 5 bases. Trimming removed 4 bases at V and 2 bases at J, with 19 bases between. Germline CDR1 reads MGHRA; CDR2 reads YSYEKL. This CDR3 is built from 17 residues. The CDR3 DNA follows: TGCGCCAGCAGCCCTACCCCAGCCATGAGGGACACAGATACGCAGTATTTT. Protein sequence: CASSPTPAMRDTDTQYF.

The chain has TRBV9 and TRBJ1-3, with TRBD1 matching 7 bases. With V trimmed by 0 bases and J by 4 bases, 4 bases remained unmatched. The CDR3 runs to 15 residues. In germline, CDR1 is SGDLS, CDR2 YYNGEE. CDR3 sequence: CASSVGQGPGNTIYF. Written as DNA, the CDR3 is TGTGCCAGCAGCGTAGGACAGGGACCCGGAAACACCATATATTTT.

This chain uses TRBV5-5 with TRBJ2-3; 8 nucleotides line up with TRBD2. The V gene end was trimmed by 3 bases and the J gene end by 7 bases; junction bases not matched to a gene: 13. Germline V CDR1 and CDR2: SGHKS, YYEKEE (reference sequence). The CDR3 contains 16 residues. CDR3 protein: CASSSTGVAGIYTQYF. For the CDR3, the DNA is TGTGCCAGCAGCTCGACCGGGGTAGCGGGGATTTATACGCAGTATTTT. Supplemented by reference TRBV5-5 and TRBJ2-3, the full variable domain reads DAGVTQSPTHLIKTRGQQVTLRCSPISGHKSVSWYQQVLGQGPQFIFQYYEKEERGRGNFPDRFSARQFPNYSSELNVNALLLGDSALYLCASSSTGVAGIYTQYFGPGTRLTVL.

The V call is TRBV7-9, the J call TRBJ2-3; the match to TRBD1 covers 7 bases. The J segment lost 6 bases and the V segment lost 1 base, leaving 16 bases of the junction unmatched. This CDR3 comprises 18 residues. The V gene's germline CDR1 is SEHNR and CDR2 FQNEAQ (reference sequence). The CDR3 DNA reads as TGTGCCAGCAGCTTAGAGGGGGCGGGTCGGAGGTCGAGGGATACGCAGTATTTT. This translates into CASSLEGAGRRSRDTQYF. The variable domain in full, with the rest retrieved from reference TRBV7-9 and TRBJ2-3, is DTGVSQNPRHKITKRGQNVTFRCDPISEHNRLYWYRQTLGQGPEFLTYFQNEAQLEKSRLLSDRFSAERPKGSFSTLEIQRTEQGDSAMYLCASSLEGAGRRSRDTQYFGPGTRLTVL.

The rearrangement uses TRBV9 and TRBJ2-2, with 7 bases identical to TRBD1. The trim removed 3 bases at V and 2 bases at J, leaving 4 bases unmatched. Germline V CDR1 and CDR2: SGDLS, YYNGEE. The CDR3 consists of 15 residues. As DNA, the CDR3 is TGTGCCAGCAGCGACGGGGACAGTAACACCGGGGAGCTGTTTTTT. This sequence encodes CASSDGDSNTGELFF.